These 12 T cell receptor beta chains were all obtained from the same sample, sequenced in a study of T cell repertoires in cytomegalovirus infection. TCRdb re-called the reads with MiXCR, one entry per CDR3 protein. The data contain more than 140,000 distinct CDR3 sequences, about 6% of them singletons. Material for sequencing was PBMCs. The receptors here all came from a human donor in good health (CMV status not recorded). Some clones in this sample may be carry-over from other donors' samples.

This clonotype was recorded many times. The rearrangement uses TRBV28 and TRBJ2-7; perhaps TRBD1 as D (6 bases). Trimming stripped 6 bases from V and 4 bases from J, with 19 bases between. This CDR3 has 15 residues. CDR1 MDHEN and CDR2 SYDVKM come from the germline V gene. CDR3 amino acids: CASSHPTGPGYEQYF. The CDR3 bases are TGTGCCAGCAGCCATCCCACAGGGCCGGGATACGAGCAGTACTTC.

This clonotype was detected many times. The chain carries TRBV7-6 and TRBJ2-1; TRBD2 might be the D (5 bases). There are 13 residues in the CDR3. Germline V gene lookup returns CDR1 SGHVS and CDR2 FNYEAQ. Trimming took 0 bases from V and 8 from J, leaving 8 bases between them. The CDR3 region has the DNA TGTGCCAGCAGCTTAGCCCGGGGTGATGAGCAGTTCTTC. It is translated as CASSLARGDEQFF. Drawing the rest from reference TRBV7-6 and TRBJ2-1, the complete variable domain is GAGVSQSPRYKVTKRGQDVALRCDPISGHVSLYWYRQALGQGPEFLTYFNYEAQQDKSGLPNDRFSAERPEGSISTLTIQRTEQRDSAMYRCASSLARGDEQFFGPGTRLTVL.

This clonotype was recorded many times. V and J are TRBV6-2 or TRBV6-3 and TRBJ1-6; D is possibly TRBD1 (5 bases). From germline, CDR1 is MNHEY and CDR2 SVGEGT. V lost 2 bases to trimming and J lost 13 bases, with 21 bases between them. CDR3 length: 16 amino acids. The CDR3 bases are TGTGCCAGCAGTTACCGGTGGGGCCAGGGCGCTCCCCCCCTCCACTTT. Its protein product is CASSYRWGQGAPPLHF.

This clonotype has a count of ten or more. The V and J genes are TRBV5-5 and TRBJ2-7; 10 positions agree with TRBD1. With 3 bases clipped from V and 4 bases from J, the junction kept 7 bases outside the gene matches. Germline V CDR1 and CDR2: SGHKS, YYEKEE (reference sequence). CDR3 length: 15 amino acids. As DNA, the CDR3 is TGTGCCAGCAGCTGGGGGGGGACAGGGGCGTACGAGCAGTACTTC. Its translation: CASSWGGTGAYEQYF.

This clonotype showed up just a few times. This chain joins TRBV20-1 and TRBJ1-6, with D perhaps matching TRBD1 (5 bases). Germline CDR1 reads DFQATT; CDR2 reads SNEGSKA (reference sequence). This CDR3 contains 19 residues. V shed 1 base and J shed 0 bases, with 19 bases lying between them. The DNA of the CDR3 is TGCAGTGCTAGAGCTAATTCTGGGGGGGTGATCTCCTATAATTCACCCCTCCACTTT. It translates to CSARANSGGVISYNSPLHF.

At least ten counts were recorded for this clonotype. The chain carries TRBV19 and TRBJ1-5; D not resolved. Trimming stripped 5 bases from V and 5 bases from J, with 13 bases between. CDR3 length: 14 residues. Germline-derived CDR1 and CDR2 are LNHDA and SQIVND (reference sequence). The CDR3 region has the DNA TGTGCCAGTAGTCCCCAGGTGGCCGATCAGCCCCAGCATTTT. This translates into CASSPQVADQPQHF.

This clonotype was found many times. CDR3 DNA: TGCGCCAGCAGCCAACCCGACAGGGAAAGGGATACGCAGTATTTT. It is translated as CASSQPDRERDTQYF. The V and J genes are TRBV4-1 and TRBJ2-3, with 7 bases identical to TRBD1. With 2 bases clipped from V and 6 bases from J, the junction kept 8 bases outside the gene matches. The CDR3 spans 15 residues. The germline V gene has CDR1 MGHRA and CDR2 YSYEKL.

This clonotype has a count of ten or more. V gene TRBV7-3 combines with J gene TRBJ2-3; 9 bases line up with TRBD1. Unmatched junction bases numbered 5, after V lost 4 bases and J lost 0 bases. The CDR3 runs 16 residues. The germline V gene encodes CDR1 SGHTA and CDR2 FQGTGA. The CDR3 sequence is CASSSRDRESTDTQYF. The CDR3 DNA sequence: TGTGCCAGCAGCTCTCGGGACAGGGAAAGCACAGATACGCAGTATTTT.

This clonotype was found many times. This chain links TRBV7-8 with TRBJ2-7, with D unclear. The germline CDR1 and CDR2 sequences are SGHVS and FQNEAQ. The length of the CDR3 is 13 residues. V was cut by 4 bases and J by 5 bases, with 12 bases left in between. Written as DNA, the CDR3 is TGTGCCAGCAGCTCCGGGCCCGTCAACGAGCAGTACTTC. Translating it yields CASSSGPVNEQYF.

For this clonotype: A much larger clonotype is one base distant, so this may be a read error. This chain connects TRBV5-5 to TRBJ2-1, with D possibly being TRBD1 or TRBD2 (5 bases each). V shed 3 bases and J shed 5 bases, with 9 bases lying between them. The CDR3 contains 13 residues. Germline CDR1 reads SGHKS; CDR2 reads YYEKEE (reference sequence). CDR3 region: CASSSGPDNEQFF. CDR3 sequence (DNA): TGTGCCAGCAGCTCGGGACCTGACAATGAGCAGTTCTTC. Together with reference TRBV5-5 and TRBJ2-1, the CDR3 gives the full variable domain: DAGVTQSPTHLIKTRGQQVTLRCSPISGHKSVSWYQQVLGQGPQFIFQYYEKEERGRGNFPDRFSARQFPNYSSELNVNALLLGDSALYLCASSSGPDNEQFFGPGTRLTVL.

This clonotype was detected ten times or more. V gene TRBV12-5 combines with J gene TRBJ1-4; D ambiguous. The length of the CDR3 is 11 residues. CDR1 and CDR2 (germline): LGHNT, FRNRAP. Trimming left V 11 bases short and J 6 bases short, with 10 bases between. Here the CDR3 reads CASGNYEKLFF. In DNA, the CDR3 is TGTGCTTCCGGTAACTATGAAAAACTGTTTTTT.

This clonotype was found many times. CDR3 nucleotides: TGTGCCAGCAGCCAGGGACAGGGGGAAAGTGGCCAGTACTTC. Its translation is CASSQGQGESGQYF. V is TRBV7-2 and J is TRBJ2-5, with 11 bases identical to TRBD1. The CDR3 is 14 amino acids. Germline CDR1 and CDR2: SGHTA and FQGNSA. V was pared by 5 bases and J by 10 bases, with 9 bases of the junction left unmatched.